The 5 T cell receptor beta chains below come from one sample, sequenced in a study of shared clonotypes between healthy human individuals. TCRdb's table, derived via immunoSEQ multiplex PCR, lists solely in-frame clones and lacks some. The table has approximately 1,500,000 clones, 98% seen once. Input material: naive CD4+ T cells sorted from blood. Noted subset: CD45RA+ positively selected. These receptors were taken from a man aged 25-45 years in good health.

The rearrangement joins TRBV6-1 to TRBJ2-7, with 9 bases fitting TRBD2. The trim removed 1 base at V and 11 bases at J, leaving 12 bases unmatched. The CDR3 loop spans 15 amino acids. Germline assignment: CDR1 MNHNS and CDR2 SASEGT. CDR3 amino acids: CASSEVGSLAGREYF. The DNA for the CDR3 is TGTGCCAGCAGTGAAGTGGGCTCACTAGCGGGCAGGGAGTACTTC.

Points on this clone: This sample includes further DNA sequences coding for the same CDR3. The rearrangement uses TRBV5-1 and TRBJ2-5, with D tentatively TRBD1 (7 bases). CDR3 length: 14 residues. The V end was cut by 4 bases, the J end by 2 bases, with 12 bases between. CDR1 and CDR2 (germline): SGHRS, YFSETQ. The CDR3 coding sequence is TGCGCCAGCAGCGCGGGGACAGCTCAAGAGACCCAGTACTTC. This sequence encodes CASSAGTAQETQYF. Based on the CDR3 plus reference TRBV5-1 and TRBJ2-5, the full variable domain is KAGVTQTPRYLIKTRGQQVTLSCSPISGHRSVSWYQQTPGQGLQFLFEYFSETQRNKGNFPGRFSGRQFSNSRSEMNVSTLELGDSALYLCASSAGTAQETQYFGPGTRLLVL.

J is TRBJ2-1 and V is TRBV5-1; maybe TRBD1 (5 bases). This CDR3 contains 15 residues. The ends were cut back, 5 bases at V and 5 bases at J, with 17 bases in the middle. CDR1 is SGHRS and CDR2 is YFSETQ in the germline V gene. The CDR3 nucleotides read TGCGCCAGCAGTCGAAGGGCAGGGCCGGACAATGAGCAGTTCTTC. Translation: CASSRRAGPDNEQFF.

The rearrangement links TRBV4-2 to TRBJ2-3; 11 bases line up with TRBD2. The length of the CDR3 is 16 residues. Per the germline V gene, CDR1 is LGHNA and CDR2 is YNFKEQ. The junction had 10 bases not matched to a gene; V was cut back by 0 bases and J by 11 bases. The CDR3 DNA reads TGTGCCAGCAGCCAAGATGAAGAGGCTAGCGGGAGGAAGCAGTATTTT. It translates to CASSQDEEASGRKQYF.

The chain carries TRBV19 and TRBJ2-1; 9 positions match TRBD2. Trimming took 3 bases from V and 6 from J; bases not matched to a gene: 9. CDR1 LNHDA and CDR2 SQIVND come from the germline V gene (reference sequence). The CDR3 is 16 amino acids. CDR3 in amino acids: CASSIPTLAGLNEQFF. The CDR3 region has the DNA TGTGCCAGTAGTATTCCGACACTAGCGGGCCTCAATGAGCAGTTCTTC.